The TCR beta chain under discussion was sequenced for a study of blood T cell repertoires in COVID-19. Study information: Researchers got acute and convalescent COVID-19 samples from the United States, Italy and Spain. Sample material is recorded as cDNA or gDNA derived from T cells, B-cell-depleted T cells, or PBMCs.

Unmatched junction bases numbered 8, after V lost 8 bases and J lost 4 bases. Germline V gene lookup returns CDR1 SQVTM and CDR2 ANQGSEA. CDR3 length: 15 residues. As handled by the study authors: Estimation of nucleated cell counts was performed using reference gene primer amplification. Libraries were prepared by immunoSEQ multiplex PCR; TCRdb keeps only in-frame clonotypes and omits some of them. That table furnishes V, J and clone size, whereas the DNA furnished D and trimming. The sample shows 75,000 to 90,000 clones, about 93% of them seen only once. The chain joins TRBV29-1 to TRBJ2-2, with 12 bases matching TRBD1. The sample consisted of peripheral blood. The receptor was isolated from a human donor in a cohort sampled during active COVID-19. The CDR3 nucleotides are TGCAGCCTGAAGACGGGACAGGGGGCCACCGGGGAGCTGTTTTTT. This translates into CSLKTGQGATGELFF.